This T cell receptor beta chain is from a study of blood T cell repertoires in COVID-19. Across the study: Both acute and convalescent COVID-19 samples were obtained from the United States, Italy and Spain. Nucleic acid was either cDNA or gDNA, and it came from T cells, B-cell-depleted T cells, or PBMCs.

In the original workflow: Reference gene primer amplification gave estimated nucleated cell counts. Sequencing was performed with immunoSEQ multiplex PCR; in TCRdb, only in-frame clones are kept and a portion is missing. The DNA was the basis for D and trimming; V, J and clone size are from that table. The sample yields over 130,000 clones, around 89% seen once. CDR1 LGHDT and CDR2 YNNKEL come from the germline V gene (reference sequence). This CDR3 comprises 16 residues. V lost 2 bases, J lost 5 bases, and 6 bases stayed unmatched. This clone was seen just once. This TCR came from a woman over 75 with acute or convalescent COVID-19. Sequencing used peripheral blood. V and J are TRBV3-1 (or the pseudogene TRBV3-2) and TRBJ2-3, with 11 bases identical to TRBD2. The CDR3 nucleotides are TGTGCCAGCAGCCAAAGACTAGCGGGGTTGGTAGATACGCAGTATTTT. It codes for CASSQRLAGLVDTQYF.